The 5 T cell receptor beta chains below come from one sample, sequenced in a study of blood T cell repertoires in COVID-19. Profiling relied on immunoSEQ multiplex PCR, and the TCRdb table lists in-frame clones only, not all of them. The table includes under 300,000 clones, 85% to 90% detected once. Sequences were obtained from PBMCs or T cells enriched from blood (not recorded which). The source is a man younger than 35 who had recovered from COVID-19.

The rearrangement uses TRBV7-2 and TRBJ2-5; the D gene is possibly TRBD1 (5 bases). The V gene lost 5 bases and the J gene lost 4 bases, with 26 bases spanning the gap. CDR1 is SGHTA, CDR2 FQGNSA, per germline. CDR3 length: 18 residues. Here the CDR3 reads CASSNGWVQPPDTETQYF. CDR3 coding DNA: TGTGCCAGCAGCAATGGGTGGGTTCAACCCCCGGACACAGAGACCCAGTACTTC.

This rearrangement joins TRBV4-1 to TRBJ2-7; possibly TRBD1 for D (5 bases). Germline V gene lookup returns CDR1 MGHRA and CDR2 YSYEKL. Trimming left V 1 base short and J 3 bases short, with 7 bases between. This CDR3 comprises 13 residues. As DNA, the CDR3 is TGCGCCAGCAGCCAAGGGACAAACTACGAGCAGTACTTC. Translating it yields CASSQGTNYEQYF.

The rearrangement joins TRBV19 to TRBJ1-6; perhaps TRBD1 as D (6 bases). Trimming stripped 3 bases from V and 7 bases from J, with 13 bases between. CDR3 length: 15 amino acids. Germline V CDR1 and CDR2: LNHDA, SQIVND (reference sequence). This CDR3 reads CASSIDDRSNSPLHF. DNA of the CDR3: TGTGCCAGTAGTATTGATGACAGGTCGAATTCACCCCTCCACTTT.

This chain uses TRBV19 with TRBJ2-5; D might be TRBD2 (6 bases). V shed 5 bases and J shed 4 bases, with 8 bases lying between them. CDR3 size: 12 residues. The germline V gene has CDR1 LNHDA and CDR2 SQIVND (reference sequence). The CDR3 DNA reads as TGTGCCAGTAGTGTCGGGGGAGAGACCCAGTACTTC. Protein sequence: CASSVGGETQYF.

The chain couples TRBV27 to TRBJ1-6, with 7 bases identical to TRBD1. The germline gives CDR1 MNHEY, CDR2 SMNVEV (reference sequence). The V gene end was trimmed by 5 bases and the J gene end by 0 bases; junction bases not matched to a gene: 10. This CDR3 has 18 amino acids. As DNA, the CDR3 is TGTGCCAGCAGTCCATTGACAGGGCTCGGCTCCTATAATTCACCCCTCCACTTT. Its protein product is CASSPLTGLGSYNSPLHF.